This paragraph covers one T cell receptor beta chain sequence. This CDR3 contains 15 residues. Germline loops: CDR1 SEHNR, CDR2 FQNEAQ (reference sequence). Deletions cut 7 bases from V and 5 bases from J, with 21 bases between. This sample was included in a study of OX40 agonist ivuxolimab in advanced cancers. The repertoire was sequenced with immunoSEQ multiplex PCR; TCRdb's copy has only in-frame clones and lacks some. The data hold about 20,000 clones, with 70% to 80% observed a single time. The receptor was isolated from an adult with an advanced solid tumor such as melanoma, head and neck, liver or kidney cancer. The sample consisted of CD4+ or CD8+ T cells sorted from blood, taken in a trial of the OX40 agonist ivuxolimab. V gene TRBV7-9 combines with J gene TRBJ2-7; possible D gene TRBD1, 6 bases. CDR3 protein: CASTPRGISNHEQYF. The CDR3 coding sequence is TGTGCCAGCACCCCGAGGGGGATTTCGAACCACGAGCAGTACTTC.